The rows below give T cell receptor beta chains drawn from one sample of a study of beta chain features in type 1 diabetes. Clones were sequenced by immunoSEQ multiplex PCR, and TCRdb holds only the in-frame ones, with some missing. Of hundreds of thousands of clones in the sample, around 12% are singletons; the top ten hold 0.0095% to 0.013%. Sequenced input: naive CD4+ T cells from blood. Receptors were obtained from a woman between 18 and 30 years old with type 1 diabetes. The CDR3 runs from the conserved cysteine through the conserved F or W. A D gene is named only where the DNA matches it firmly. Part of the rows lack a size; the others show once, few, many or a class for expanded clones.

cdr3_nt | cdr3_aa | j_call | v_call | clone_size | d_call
TGTGCCAGCAGCTCGGACACCAAGGCCGAAAAACTGTTTTTT | CASSSDTKAEKLFF | TRBJ1-4 | TRBV5-4 | few | NA
TGTGCCAGCAGCTTCCGGCGCCGGAGTGCAGATACGCAGTATTTT | CASSFRRRSADTQYF | TRBJ2-3 | TRBV11-2 | NA | NA
TGCGCCAGCTCGGAGGTCCCAGCCTATGGCTACACCTTC | CASSEVPAYGYTF | TRBJ1-2 | TRBV10-2 | NA | NA
TGTGCCAGCAGCTTAGCCGGCGGGAGCCTCCCCGAGCAGTACTTC | CASSLAGGSLPEQYF | TRBJ2-7 | TRBV7-8 | NA | TRBD2
TGTGCCAGCAGCTTCCAAGAGACCCAGTACTTC | CASSFQETQYF | TRBJ2-5 | TRBV2 | few | NA
TGCGCCAGCAGCCACCGGACAGGGATAGCCAAAAACATTCAGTACTTC | CASSHRTGIAKNIQYF | TRBJ2-4 | TRBV4-3 | NA | TRBD1
TGCAGCGCTGGGGCAGACACAGATACGCAGTATTTT | CSAGADTDTQYF | TRBJ2-3 | TRBV29-1 | few | NA
TGTGCCAGCAGCGTAGAGTCGGGGATGAACACTGAAGCTTTCTTT | CASSVESGMNTEAFF | TRBJ1-1 | TRBV9 | few | NA
TGTGCCAGCAGGTCCCCCGGGGACGAGCAGTACTTC | CASRSPGDEQYF | TRBJ2-7 | TRBV6-6 | few | NA
TGTGCCAGTAGCAGGGGGGTGGAGGATGAGCAGTACTTC | CASSRGVEDEQYF | TRBJ2-7 | TRBV19 | few | NA
TGTGCCAGCAGCCCGGGGGGATGGGCTTTCTTT | CASSPGGWAFF | TRBJ1-1 | TRBV14 | NA | NA
TGTGCCAGCAGTGGGGGGGACTACGGCTACACCTTC | CASSGGDYGYTF | TRBJ1-2 | TRBV6-6 | few | NA
TGTGCCATCAGGACGAACCCGGGACAGCTCTCTGGAAACACCATATATTTT | CAIRTNPGQLSGNTIYF | TRBJ1-3 | TRBV10-3 | NA | TRBD1
TGTGCCAGCAGTTACTCCTATCTAGCGGGAGACAATGAGCAGTTCTTC | CASSYSYLAGDNEQFF | TRBJ2-1 | TRBV6-5 | NA | TRBD2
TGTGCCAGCAGTCCTCCGGGGACAGGGAGGGGCGAGCAGTACTTC | CASSPPGTGRGEQYF | TRBJ2-7 | TRBV6-6 | NA | TRBD1
TGTGCCAGCAGCCAATACAGGGTCTACGAGCAGTACTTC | CASSQYRVYEQYF | TRBJ2-7 | TRBV7-2 | few | NA
TGCAGTGCTAGGCGATCTTACGAGCAGTACTTC | CSARRSYEQYF | TRBJ2-7 | TRBV20-1 | NA | NA
TGTGCCAGCGGAGGAGCTAGCGGAGCCTTGAAGTTCTTC | CASGGASGALKFF | TRBJ2-1 | TRBV7-9 | few | TRBD2
TGTGCCAGCAGTTACTCGATACAGGGGAGGATGGGAGGCTACACCTTC | CASSYSIQGRMGGYTF | TRBJ1-2 | TRBV6-5 | NA | TRBD1
TGTGCCAGCAGTTACTCCGGCGTCCTGACTTTC | CASSYSGVLTF | TRBJ2-6 | TRBV6-6 | few | NA
TGTGCCTGGAGGCAACAGGGCCCTGGAAACACCATATATTTT | CAWRQQGPGNTIYF | TRBJ1-3 | TRBV30 | NA | NA
TGTGCCGCACGCGGCGGAGGGTCCTACAATGAGCAGTTCTTC | CAARGGGSYNEQFF | TRBJ2-1 | TRBV2 | few | NA
TGTGCCACCAACTTAAGTCCCCAGCATTTT | CATNLSPQHF | TRBJ1-5 | TRBV19 | few | NA
TGCAGGGGACAGGGAAGTTTATATTTT | CRGQGSLYF | TRBJ1-3 | TRBV20-1 | few | TRBD1
TGTGCCAGCAGTTACTCTGCCGGACAGTATGAAGCTTTCTTT | CASSYSAGQYEAFF | TRBJ1-1 | TRBV6-5 | NA | NA
TGTGCCACCAGCGGGGGACTCACAGATACGCAGTATTTT | CATSGGLTDTQYF | TRBJ2-3 | TRBV10-3 | NA | TRBD2
TGCAGCGTTGAGGTCTTCCTGTCCGACGGGGGGCGTGTGAGGACAGAGCAGTTCTTC | CSVEVFLSDGGRVRTEQFF | TRBJ2-1 | TRBV29-1 | NA | NA
TGTGCCAGCAGGCCAGCGGGGGAAACGAACAATGAGCAGTTCTTC | CASRPAGETNNEQFF | TRBJ2-1 | TRBV11-2 | NA | TRBD2
TGTGCCAGTAGTATAGATTCGGTGTTCCCTGACAGATACTACGAGCAGTACTTC | CASSIDSVFPDRYYEQYF | TRBJ2-7 | TRBV19 | NA | NA
TGCAGCGTTGCCGGGACTACCGGCCCCTACGAGCAGTACTTC | CSVAGTTGPYEQYF | TRBJ2-7 | TRBV29-1 | NA | TRBD2
TGTGCCAGCAGCGACAGGGGTCGGTATGGCTACACCTTC | CASSDRGRYGYTF | TRBJ1-2 | TRBV9 | few | TRBD1
TGTGCCAGCAGCCTAGGACAGGGAGGTGAAAAACTGTTTTTT | CASSLGQGGEKLFF | TRBJ1-4 | TRBV28 | few | TRBD1
TGTGCCAGTAGTATGGAAGCGCTAGCGGGAGCCGAGACCCAGTACTTC | CASSMEALAGAETQYF | TRBJ2-5 | TRBV19 | NA | TRBD2
TGTGCCAGCTCACCCACGACAGAAACTAACTATGGCTACACCTTC | CASSPTTETNYGYTF | TRBJ1-2 | TRBV18 | once | NA
TGTGCCACCAGCCTACCGGACAGGGGGAACACTGAAGCTTTCTTT | CATSLPDRGNTEAFF | TRBJ1-1 | TRBV15 | NA | TRBD1
TGTGCCATCAGACCCAAGTCGGGTGACACCGGGGAGCTGTTTTTT | CAIRPKSGDTGELFF | TRBJ2-2 | TRBV10-3 | NA | NA
TGTGCCTGGAGAAGGACTAGCGGGACCCGTGAGACCCAGTACTTC | CAWRRTSGTRETQYF | TRBJ2-5 | TRBV30 | few | TRBD2
TGTGCCAGCAGCAGACAACCTTCTGGGACAGCCAATGAGCAGTTCTTC | CASSRQPSGTANEQFF | TRBJ2-1 | TRBV7-2 | few | TRBD1
TGTGCCAGTAGTATTTCGTACCAAGAGACCCAGTACTTC | CASSISYQETQYF | TRBJ2-5 | TRBV19 | few | NA
TGTGCCAGCAGCTTACTCGGAGATACGCAGTATTTT | CASSLLGDTQYF | TRBJ2-3 | TRBV7-2 | few | NA
TGTGCCAGCAGACGACTGAGCGCCCAAGAGACCCAGTACTTC | CASRRLSAQETQYF | TRBJ2-5 | TRBV7-6 | NA | NA
TGTGCCAGCAGCTCCGAGATCTTTGGGGGCCGGAGCACTGAAGCTTTCTTT | CASSSEIFGGRSTEAFF | TRBJ1-1 | TRBV5-4 | NA | NA
TGTGCCAGCTCACCACTGGAGGGGAGGGGCACAGATACGCAGTATTTT | CASSPLEGRGTDTQYF | TRBJ2-3 | TRBV18 | NA | TRBD2
TGTGCCAGCAGTGAACAGGGGACAGGGGCTGCTTTCTTT | CASSEQGTGAAFF | TRBJ1-1 | TRBV2 | NA | TRBD1
TGTGCCAGCAGCGGAGGAACAGGCTACGAGCAGTACTTC | CASSGGTGYEQYF | TRBJ2-7 | TRBV9 | few | NA
TGTGCCAGCAGCTCTCGTGAGGTGGGGGCGGGCAAGCCCCAGCATTTT | CASSSREVGAGKPQHF | TRBJ1-5 | TRBV7-9 | few | NA
TGTGCCAGCAGTGAGCCGATGCGGGGCGACAATGAGCAGTTCTTC | CASSEPMRGDNEQFF | TRBJ2-1 | TRBV25-1 | few | NA
TGTGCCAGCACCACAAAGCGGGCCCCACAAGAGACCCAGTACTTC | CASTTKRAPQETQYF | TRBJ2-5 | TRBV5-4 | NA | NA
TGTGCCAGCAGCCTCGAGGGCCTCTCCTACAATGAGCAGTTCTTC | CASSLEGLSYNEQFF | TRBJ2-1 | TRBV7-8 | few | NA
TGTGCCAGCGCTAAGTATGGCTACACCTTC | CASAKYGYTF | TRBJ1-2 | TRBV6-6 | few | NA
TGTGCCAGCAGCGAGAGGGGGACAGGGGGCGGCTATGGCTACACCTTC | CASSERGTGGGYGYTF | TRBJ1-2 | TRBV9 | few | TRBD1
TGTGCCACCAGCCCGCGGGACAGGGGCCGTACTGTTGCAACTAATGAAAAACTGTTTTTT | CATSPRDRGRTVATNEKLFF | TRBJ1-4 | TRBV15 | few | TRBD1
TGTGCCAGCAGCAGAGGGACTAGCGGGGCGAACACCGGGGAGCTGTTTTTT | CASSRGTSGANTGELFF | TRBJ2-2 | TRBV13 | NA | TRBD2
TGCAGCGTTTTACCGGGACAGACTAACAATGAGCAGTTCTTC | CSVLPGQTNNEQFF | TRBJ2-1 | TRBV29-1 | few | TRBD1
TGTGCCAGCAGTTACTCGTACAGGGTGACAGATACGCAGTATTTT | CASSYSYRVTDTQYF | TRBJ2-3 | TRBV6-5 | few | NA